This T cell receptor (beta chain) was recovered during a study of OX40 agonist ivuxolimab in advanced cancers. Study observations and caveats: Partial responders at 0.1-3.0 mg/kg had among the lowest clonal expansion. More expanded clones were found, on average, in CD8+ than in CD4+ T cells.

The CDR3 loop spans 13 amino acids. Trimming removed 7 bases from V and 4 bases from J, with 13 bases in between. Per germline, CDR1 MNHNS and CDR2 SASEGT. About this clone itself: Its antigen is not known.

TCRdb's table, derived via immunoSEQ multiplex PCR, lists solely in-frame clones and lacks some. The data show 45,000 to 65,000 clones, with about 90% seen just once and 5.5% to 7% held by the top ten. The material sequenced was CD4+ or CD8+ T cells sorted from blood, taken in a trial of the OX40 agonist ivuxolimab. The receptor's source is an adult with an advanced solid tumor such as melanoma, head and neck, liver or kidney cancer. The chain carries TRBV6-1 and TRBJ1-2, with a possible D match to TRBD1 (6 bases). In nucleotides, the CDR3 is TGTGCCAGCAATCCAGGGGATAGCTATGGCTACACCTTC. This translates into CASNPGDSYGYTF.